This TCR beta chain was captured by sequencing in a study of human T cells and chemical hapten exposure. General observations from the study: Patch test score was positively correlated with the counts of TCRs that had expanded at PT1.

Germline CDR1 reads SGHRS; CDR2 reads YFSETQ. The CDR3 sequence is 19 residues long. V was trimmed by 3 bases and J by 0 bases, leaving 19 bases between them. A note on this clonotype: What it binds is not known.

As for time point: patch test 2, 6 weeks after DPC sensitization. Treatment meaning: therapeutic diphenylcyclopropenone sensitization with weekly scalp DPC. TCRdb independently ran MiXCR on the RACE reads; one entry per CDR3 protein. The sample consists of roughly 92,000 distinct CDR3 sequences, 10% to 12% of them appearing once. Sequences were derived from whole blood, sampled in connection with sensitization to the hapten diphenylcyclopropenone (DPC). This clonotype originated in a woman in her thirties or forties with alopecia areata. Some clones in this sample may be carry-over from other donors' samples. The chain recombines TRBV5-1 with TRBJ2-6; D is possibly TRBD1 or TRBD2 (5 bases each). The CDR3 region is CASSSSLGTGSSGANVLTF. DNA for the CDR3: TGCGCCAGCAGCTCCTCTTTGGGGACCGGTAGCTCTGGGGCCAACGTCCTGACTTTC.